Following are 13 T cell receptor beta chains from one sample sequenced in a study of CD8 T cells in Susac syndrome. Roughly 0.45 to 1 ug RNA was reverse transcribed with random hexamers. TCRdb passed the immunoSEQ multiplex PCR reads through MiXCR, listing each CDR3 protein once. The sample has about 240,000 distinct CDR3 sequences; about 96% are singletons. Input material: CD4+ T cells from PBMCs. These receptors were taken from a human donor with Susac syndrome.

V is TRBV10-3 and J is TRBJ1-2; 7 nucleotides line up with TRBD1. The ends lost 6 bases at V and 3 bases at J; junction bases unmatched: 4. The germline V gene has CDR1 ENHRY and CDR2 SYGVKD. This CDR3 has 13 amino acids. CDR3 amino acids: CAISAGTDYGYTF. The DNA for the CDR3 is TGTGCCATCAGCGCTGGGACAGACTATGGCTACACCTTC.

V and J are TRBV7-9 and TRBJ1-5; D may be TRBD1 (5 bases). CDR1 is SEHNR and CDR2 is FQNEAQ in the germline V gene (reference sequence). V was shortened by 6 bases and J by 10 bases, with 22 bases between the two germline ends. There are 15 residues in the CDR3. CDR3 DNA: TGTGCCAGCAGTTTGGACACGGCATGGGGAACACCCCAGCATTTT. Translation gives CASSLDTAWGTPQHF.

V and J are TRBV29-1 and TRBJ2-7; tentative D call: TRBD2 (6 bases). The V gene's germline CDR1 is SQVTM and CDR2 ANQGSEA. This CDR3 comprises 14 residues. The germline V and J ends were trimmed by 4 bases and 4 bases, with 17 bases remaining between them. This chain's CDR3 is CSVVGGRLLYEQYF. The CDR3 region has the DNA TGCAGCGTTGTAGGAGGGAGGCTCCTATACGAGCAGTACTTC.

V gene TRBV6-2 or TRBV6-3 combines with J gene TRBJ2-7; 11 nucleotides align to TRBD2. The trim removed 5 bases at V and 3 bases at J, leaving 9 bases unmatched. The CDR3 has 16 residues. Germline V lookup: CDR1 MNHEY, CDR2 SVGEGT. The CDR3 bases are TGTGCCAGCAGTCAGCGACTAGCGGGGCACAACTACGAGCAGTACTTC. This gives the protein CASSQRLAGHNYEQYF.

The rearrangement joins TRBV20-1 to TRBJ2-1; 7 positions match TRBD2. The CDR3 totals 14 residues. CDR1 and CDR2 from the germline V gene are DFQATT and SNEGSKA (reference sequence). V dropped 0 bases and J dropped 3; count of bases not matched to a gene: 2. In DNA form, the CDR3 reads TGCAGTGCTAGAGAGCGGGAGTACTACAATGAGCAGTTCTTC. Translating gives CSAREREYYNEQFF.

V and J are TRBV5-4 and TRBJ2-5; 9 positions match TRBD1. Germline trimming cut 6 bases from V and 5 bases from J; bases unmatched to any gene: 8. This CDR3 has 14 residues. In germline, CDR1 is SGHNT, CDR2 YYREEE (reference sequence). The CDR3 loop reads CASKTGTGYETQYF. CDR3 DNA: TGTGCCAGCAAAACAGGGACAGGGTATGAGACCCAGTACTTC.

The CDR3 is CSVHSGTALRMNTEAFF. The CDR3 DNA follows: TGCAGCGTACACTCCGGGACAGCTCTTCGCATGAACACTGAAGCTTTCTTT. This chain links TRBV29-1 with TRBJ1-1; 7 nucleotides align to TRBD1. CDR3 length: 17 amino acids. The junction had 16 bases not matched to a gene; V was cut back by 6 bases and J by 0 bases. CDR1 and CDR2 (germline): SQVTM, ANQGSEA.

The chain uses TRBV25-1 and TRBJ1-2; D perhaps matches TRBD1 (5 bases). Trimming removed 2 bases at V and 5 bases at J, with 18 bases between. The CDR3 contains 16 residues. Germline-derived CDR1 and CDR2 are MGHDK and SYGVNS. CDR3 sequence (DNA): TGTGCCAGCAGTGAAGGGGCGACGTGGGATCGGTATGGCTACACCTTC. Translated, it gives CASSEGATWDRYGYTF.

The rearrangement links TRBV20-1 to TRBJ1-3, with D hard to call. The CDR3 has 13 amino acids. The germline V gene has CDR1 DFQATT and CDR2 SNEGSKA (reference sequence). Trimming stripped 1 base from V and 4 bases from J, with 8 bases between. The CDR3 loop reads CSARGEWGNTIYF. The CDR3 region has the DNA TGCAGTGCTAGAGGGGAATGGGGAAACACCATATATTTT.

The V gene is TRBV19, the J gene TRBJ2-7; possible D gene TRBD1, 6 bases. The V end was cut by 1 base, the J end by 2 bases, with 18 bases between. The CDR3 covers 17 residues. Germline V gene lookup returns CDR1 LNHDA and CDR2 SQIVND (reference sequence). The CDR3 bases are TGTGCCAGTAGTATAGCAGGGACAACCAACGAAGCCTACGAGCAGTACTTC. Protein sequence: CASSIAGTTNEAYEQYF.

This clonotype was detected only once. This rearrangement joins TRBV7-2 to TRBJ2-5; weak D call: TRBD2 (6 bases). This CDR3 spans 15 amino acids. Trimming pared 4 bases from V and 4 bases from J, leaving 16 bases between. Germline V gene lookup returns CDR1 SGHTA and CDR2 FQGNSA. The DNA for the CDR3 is TGTGCCAGCAGCTATAATGGACTCGGGGGAGAGACCCAGTACTTC. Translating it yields CASSYNGLGGETQYF.

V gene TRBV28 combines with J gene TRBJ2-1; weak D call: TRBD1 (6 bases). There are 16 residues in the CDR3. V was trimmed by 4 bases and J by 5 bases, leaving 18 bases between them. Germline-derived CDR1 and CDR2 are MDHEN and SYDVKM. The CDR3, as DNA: TGTGCCAGCAGTTCCTCCACATACAGGGATAACAATGAGCAGTTCTTC. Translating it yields CASSSSTYRDNNEQFF.

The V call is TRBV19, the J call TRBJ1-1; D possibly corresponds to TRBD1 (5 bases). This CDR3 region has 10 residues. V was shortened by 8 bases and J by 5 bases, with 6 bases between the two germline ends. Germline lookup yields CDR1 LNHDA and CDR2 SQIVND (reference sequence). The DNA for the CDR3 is TGTGCCAGTGGACATACTGAAGCTTTCTTT. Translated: CASGHTEAFF. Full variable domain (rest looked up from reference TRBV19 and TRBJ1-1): DGGITQSPKYLFRKEGQNVTLSCEQNLNHDAMYWYRQDPGQGLRLIYYSQIVNDFQKGDIAEGYSVSREKKESFPLTVTSAQKNPTAFYLCASGHTEAFFGQGTRLTVV.